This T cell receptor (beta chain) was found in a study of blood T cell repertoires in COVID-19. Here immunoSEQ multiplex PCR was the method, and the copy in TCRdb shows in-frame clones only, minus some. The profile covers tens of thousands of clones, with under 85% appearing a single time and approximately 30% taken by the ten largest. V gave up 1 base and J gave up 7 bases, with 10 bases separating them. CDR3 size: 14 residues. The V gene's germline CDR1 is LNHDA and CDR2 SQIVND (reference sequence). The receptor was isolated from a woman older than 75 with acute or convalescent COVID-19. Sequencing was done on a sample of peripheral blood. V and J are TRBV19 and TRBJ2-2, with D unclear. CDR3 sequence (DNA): TGTGCCAGTAGTATAGCAGGAAGAAGCGGGGAGCTGTTTTTT. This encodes CASSIAGRSGELFF.